This T cell receptor beta chain was sequenced during a study of CD4 T cells in relation to SARS-CoV-2 and coronaviruses (dated by TCRdb to 2020 to 2023). Concerning the study at large: A median age of around 38 years, with a range of roughly 20 to 75 years, was recorded for the full convalescent cohort of over ten patients. Among the 12 convalescent patients, 8 males and 4 females were included, and two of the subjects were Hispanic. Patient-derived lymphoblastoid cell lines were used to map the HLA restriction of shared crossreactive spike epitopes. At the level of individual TCR clonotypes, the study measured memory CD4+ T cell crossreactivity between SARS-CoV-2 spike protein and common cold coronavirus spike proteins. The Adaptive Biotechnologies TCR-sequencing kit was used for samples from a few pre-COVID donors and for the naive versus memory experiments, whereas the other data were Illumina-based. A different, Illumina-based TCR-beta assay was used to sequence expansion assays from other donors in the study.

To separate naive from memory CD4+ T cells, cryopreserved PBMCs first underwent CD4 enrichment and then EasySep naive CD4+ T cell enrichment. PBMCs were isolated from leukapheresis product or whole blood by Ficoll-Paque PLUS gradient centrifugation. PBMCs were either cryopreserved at -140 degrees C or used fresh in the expansion assay. The QIAamp Micro DNA Kit was used to extract genomic DNA from the CD4+ T cells. The CDR3 goes from the cysteine to the phenylalanine over 15 residues. Left in the record is the CDR3 DNA by itself, 45 bases read in frame from the first base. Deletion took 2 bases off V and 6 bases off J, with a span of 13 bases between the germline ends. CDR1 SGHTA and CDR2 FQGNSA were looked up in the germline V gene. Deep-resolution immunoSEQ TCR-beta sequencing was performed on DNA from uncultured naive and memory CD4+ T cells. Under the source paper's analysis protocol: Preprocessing removed nonproductive sequences and CDR3s not starting with C, not ending with F or W, or shorter than 7 amino acids. Cultured and uncultured naive and memory CD4+ repertoires were searched for previously identified spike- and CEF-reactive CDR3s. After three terminal residues were trimmed from each end, CDR3 homology was quantified as pairwise Levenshtein distance using the stringdist R package. Here the immuneACCESS table is served through TCRdb, limited to in-frame sequences with V and J called. Missing clones are a known gap in these copies; in checked studies unresolved V genes cover under half, and the rest lacks a known reason. V and J calls plus clone size are reproduced from that table; the DNA served to infer D and trimming. The sample table holds 50,000 to 65,000 clones, of which roughly nine tenths were seen once. The ten largest clones take up about 0.4% of the sample.

The research as a whole found: Naive versus memory sequencing indicated the assay detects memory recall responses rather than primary responses primed during culture. Small numbers of patients and of tested TCRs limited the study. Since the crossreactivity analysis centred on spike protein, crossreactivity against other viral proteins was not assessed. Because no donor provided both pre-pandemic and post-infection samples, tracing the source of pre-existing responses was limited. Compared with monoreactive clones, crossreactive clones had significantly weaker SARS-CoV-2-driven expansion, a result consistent with antigenic imprinting. Memory CD4+ clonotypes crossrecognizing SARS-CoV-2 and at least one common cold coronavirus spike were found in about 61% of donors.

Details on this clone: Its antigen specificity is not known. No base quality values were provided; no much bigger clone lies one nucleotide off.

The sequence joins TRBV7-2 to TRBJ2-2; no confident D gene assignment can be made. This receptor was obtained from an adult with COVID-19. Sequencing used naive CD4+ T cells from PBMCs. Taken with the paper, the label for cell subset or site translates to: naive CD4+ T cells isolated by negative enrichment. The base sequence is TGTGCCAGCAGCTTAATTGCTATTTTCGCCGGGGAGCTGTTTTTT. It is translated as CASSLIAIFAGELFF.